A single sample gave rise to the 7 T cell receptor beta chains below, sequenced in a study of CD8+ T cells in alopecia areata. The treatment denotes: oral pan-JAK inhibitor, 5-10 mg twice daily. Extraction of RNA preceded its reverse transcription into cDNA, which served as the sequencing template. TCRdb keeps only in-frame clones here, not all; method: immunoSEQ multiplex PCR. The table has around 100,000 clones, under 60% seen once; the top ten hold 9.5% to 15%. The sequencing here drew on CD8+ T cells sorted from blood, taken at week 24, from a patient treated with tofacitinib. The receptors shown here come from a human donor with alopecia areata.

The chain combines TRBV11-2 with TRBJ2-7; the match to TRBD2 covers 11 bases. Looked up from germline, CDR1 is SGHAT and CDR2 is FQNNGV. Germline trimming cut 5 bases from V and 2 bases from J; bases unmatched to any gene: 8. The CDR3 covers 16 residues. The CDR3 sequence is CASSQDATSGAYEQYF. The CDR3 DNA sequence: TGTGCCAGCAGCCAAGATGCGACTAGCGGGGCCTACGAGCAGTACTTC.

For the CDR3, the DNA is TGTGCCAGCAGCCAAGCCAGCGGGGGGGCGAACACCGGGGAGCTGTTTTTT. This codes for CASSQASGGANTGELFF. J is TRBJ2-2 and V is TRBV4-2, with 10 bases aligning to TRBD2. Trimming cost V 1 base and J 0 bases; bases outside gene matches: 2. This CDR3 has 17 amino acids. Germline values: CDR1 LGHNA, CDR2 YNFKEQ.

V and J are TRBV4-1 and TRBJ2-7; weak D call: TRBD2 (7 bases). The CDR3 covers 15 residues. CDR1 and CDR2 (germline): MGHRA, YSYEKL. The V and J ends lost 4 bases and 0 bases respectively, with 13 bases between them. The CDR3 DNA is TGCGCCAGCAGCCTCCGGGGGGCGACCTCCTACGAGCAGTACTTC. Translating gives CASSLRGATSYEQYF.

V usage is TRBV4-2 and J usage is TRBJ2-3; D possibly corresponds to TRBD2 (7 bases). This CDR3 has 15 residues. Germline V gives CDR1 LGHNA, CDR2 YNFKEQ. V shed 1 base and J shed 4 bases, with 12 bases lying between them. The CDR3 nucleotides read TGTGCCAGCAGCCAAGGGGAGGGGGGGGCAGATACGCAGTATTTT. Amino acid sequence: CASSQGEGGADTQYF.

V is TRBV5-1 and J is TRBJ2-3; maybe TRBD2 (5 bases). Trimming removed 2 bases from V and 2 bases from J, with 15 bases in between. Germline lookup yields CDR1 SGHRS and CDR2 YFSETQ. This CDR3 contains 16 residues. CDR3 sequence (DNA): TGCGCCAGCAGCTTTAAAAACGGGGATCCCACAGATACGCAGTATTTT. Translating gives CASSFKNGDPTDTQYF.

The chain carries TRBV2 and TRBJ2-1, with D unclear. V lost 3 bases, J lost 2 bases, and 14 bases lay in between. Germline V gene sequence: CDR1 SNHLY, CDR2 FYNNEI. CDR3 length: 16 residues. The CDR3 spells CASSDLVARTYNEQFF. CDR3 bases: TGTGCCAGCAGTGATTTGGTCGCTAGGACCTACAATGAGCAGTTCTTC.

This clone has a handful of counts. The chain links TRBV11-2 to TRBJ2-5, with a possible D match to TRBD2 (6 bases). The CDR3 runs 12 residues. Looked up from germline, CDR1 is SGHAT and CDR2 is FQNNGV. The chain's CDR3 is CASLGGQETQYF. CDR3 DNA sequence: TGTGCGAGCCTCGGGGGACAAGAGACCCAGTACTTC.